This T cell receptor (beta chain) was sequenced during a study of blood T cell repertoires in COVID-19. Across the study: Donors in the United States, Italy and Spain gave samples during acute or convalescent COVID-19. The analysed material was cDNA or gDNA that came from T cells, B-cell-depleted T cells, or PBMCs.

The CDR3 runs 16 residues. Trimming left V 2 bases short and J 0 bases short, with 16 bases between. The V gene's germline CDR1 is GTSNPN and CDR2 SVGIG (reference sequence). Per the original data handling: Nucleated cell counts were estimated from reference gene primer amplification. Assay used: immunoSEQ multiplex PCR; TCRdb lists only in-frame clones, some missing. From that table come the V and J calls and clone size; the DNA was used to work out D and trimming. The repertoire consists of 85,000 to 90,000 clones, with approximately 79% occurring once and the leading ten covering about 11%. Sequenced input: peripheral blood. V is TRBV30 and J is TRBJ1-1; D may be TRBD1 (6 bases). This TCR came from a man between 65 and 80 years old with acute or convalescent COVID-19. The CDR3 reads CAWSTPWTEMNTEAFF. The CDR3 coding sequence is TGTGCCTGGAGTACCCCCTGGACAGAAATGAACACTGAAGCTTTCTTT.